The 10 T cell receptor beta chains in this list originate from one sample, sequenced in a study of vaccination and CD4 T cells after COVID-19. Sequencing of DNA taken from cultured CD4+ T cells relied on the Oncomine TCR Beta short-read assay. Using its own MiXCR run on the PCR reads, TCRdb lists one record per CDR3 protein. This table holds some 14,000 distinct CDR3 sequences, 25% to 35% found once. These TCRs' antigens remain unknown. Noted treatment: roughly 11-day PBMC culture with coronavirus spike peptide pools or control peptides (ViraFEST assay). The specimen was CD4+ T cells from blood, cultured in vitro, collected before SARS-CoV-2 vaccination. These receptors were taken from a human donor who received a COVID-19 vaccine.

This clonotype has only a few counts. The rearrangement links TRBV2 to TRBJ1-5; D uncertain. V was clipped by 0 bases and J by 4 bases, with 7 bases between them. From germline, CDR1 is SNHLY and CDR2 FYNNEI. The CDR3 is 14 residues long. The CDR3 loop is CASSEAPPNQPQHF. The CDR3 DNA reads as TGTGCCAGCAGTGAAGCGCCGCCGAATCAGCCCCAGCATTTT.

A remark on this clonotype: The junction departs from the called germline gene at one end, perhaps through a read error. The DNA for the CDR3 is TGCGCCAGCAGCCTGACCGGGGTCTCCTACGAGCAGCACTTC. This translates into CASSLTGVSYEQHF. V usage is TRBV5-1 and J usage is TRBJ2-7; maybe TRBD2 (5 bases). The CDR3 sequence is 14 residues long. Germline values: CDR1 SGHRS, CDR2 YFSETQ.

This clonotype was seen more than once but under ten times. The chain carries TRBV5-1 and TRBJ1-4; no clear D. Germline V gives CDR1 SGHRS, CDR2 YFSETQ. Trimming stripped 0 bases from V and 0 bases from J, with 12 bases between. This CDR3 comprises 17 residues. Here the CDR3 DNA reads TGCGCCAGCAGCTTGGACGTGGGTGGGGCAACTAATGAAAAACTGTTTTTT. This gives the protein CASSLDVGGATNEKLFF.

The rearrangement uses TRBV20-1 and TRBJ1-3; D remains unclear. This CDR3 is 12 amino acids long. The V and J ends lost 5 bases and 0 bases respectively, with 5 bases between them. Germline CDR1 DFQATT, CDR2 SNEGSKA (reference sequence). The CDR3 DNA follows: TGCAGTGCTTTGGTCTCTGGAAACACCATATATTTT. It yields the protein CSALVSGNTIYF.

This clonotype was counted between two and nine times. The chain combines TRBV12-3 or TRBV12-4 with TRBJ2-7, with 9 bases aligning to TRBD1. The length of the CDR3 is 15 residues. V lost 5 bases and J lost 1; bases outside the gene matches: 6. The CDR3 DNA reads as TGTGCCAGCAGTGAGCGGGACAGGGCATCCTACGAGCAGTACTTC. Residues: CASSERDRASYEQYF.

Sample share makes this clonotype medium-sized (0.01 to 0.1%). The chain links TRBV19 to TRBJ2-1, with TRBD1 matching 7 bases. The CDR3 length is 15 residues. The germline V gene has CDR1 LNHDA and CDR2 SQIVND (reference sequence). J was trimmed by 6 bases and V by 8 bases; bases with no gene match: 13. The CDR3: CASGAQETGSNEQFF. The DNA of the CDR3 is TGTGCCAGTGGGGCCCAAGAGACAGGGAGCAATGAGCAGTTCTTC.

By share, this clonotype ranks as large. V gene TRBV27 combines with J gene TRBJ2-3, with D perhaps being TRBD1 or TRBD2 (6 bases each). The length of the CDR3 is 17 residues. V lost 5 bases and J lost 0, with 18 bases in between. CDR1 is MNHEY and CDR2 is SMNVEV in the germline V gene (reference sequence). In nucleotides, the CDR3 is TGTGCCAGCAGTGCCACTAGGGGGGCCTCTAGCACAGATACGCAGTATTTT. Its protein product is CASSATRGASSTDTQYF.

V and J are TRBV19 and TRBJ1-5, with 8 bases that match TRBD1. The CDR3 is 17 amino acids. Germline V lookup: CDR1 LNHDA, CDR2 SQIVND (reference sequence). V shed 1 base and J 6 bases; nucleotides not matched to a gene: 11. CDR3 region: CASSIGGQGAEFQPQHF. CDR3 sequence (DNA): TGTGCCAGTAGTATAGGAGGGCAGGGGGCCGAATTTCAGCCCCAGCATTTT.

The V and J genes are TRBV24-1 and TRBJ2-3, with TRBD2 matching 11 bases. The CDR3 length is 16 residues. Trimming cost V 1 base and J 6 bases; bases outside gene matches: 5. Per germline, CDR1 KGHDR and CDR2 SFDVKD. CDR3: CATSDFIAGGPDTQYF. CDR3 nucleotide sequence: TGTGCCACCAGTGATTTCATAGCGGGGGGGCCCGATACGCAGTATTTT.

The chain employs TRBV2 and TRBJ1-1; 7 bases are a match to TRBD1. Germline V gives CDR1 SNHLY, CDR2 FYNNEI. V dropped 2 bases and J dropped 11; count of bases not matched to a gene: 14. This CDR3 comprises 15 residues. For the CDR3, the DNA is TGTGCCAGCAGTGAACCTCAACTACAGGGGCTTGGGGCTTTCTTT. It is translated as CASSEPQLQGLGAFF.